This T cell receptor (beta chain) was documented in a study of shared clonotypes between healthy human individuals. Study information: Donors had three CD4 naive, three CD4 memory, two CD8 naive and one CD8 memory plate apiece.

Clones were read by immunoSEQ multiplex PCR, and TCRdb kept only the in-frame ones, dropping some. The sample holds some 1,400,000 clones, roughly 96% seen once. The length of the CDR3 is 15 residues. Per the germline V gene, CDR1 is SGHNT and CDR2 is YENEEA. Trimming took 5 bases from V and 0 from J, leaving 11 bases between them. The chain combines TRBV11-3 with TRBJ2-1, with a weak D call TRBD2 (5 bases). This sequence originates from a man in his thirties or forties in good health. The specimen sequenced was naive CD4+ T cells sorted from blood. Subset in this sample: CD45RA+ positively selected. The CDR3 loop is CASSPRESSYNEQFF. CDR3 DNA sequence: TGTGCCAGCAGCCCTAGGGAGAGCTCCTACAATGAGCAGTTCTTC.